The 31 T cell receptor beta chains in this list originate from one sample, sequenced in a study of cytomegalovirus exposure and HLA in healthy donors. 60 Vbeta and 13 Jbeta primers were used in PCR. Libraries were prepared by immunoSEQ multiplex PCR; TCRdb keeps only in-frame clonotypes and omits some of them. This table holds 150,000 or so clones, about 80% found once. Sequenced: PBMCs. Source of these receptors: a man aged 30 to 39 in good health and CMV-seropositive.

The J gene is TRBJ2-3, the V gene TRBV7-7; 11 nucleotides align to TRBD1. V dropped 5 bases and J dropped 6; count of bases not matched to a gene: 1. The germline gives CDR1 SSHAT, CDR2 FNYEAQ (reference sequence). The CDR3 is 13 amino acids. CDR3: CASSRDRGDTQYF. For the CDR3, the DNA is TGTGCCAGCAGCCGGGACAGGGGGGATACGCAGTATTTT.

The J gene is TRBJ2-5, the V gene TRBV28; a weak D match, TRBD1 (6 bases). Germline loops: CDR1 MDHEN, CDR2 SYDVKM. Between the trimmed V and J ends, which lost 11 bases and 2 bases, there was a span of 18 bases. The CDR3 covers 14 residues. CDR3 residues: CASSQGTGQETQYF. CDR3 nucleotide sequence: TGTGCCTCCTCACAGGGTACGGGTCAAGAGACCCAGTACTTC.

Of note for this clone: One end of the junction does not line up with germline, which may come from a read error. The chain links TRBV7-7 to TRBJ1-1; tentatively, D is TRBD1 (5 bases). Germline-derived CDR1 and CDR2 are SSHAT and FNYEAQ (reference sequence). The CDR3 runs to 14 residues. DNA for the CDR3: TGTGCTAGCAGCTACGAAAGGGGAGGAACTGAAGCTTTCTTT. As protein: CASSYERGGTEAFF.

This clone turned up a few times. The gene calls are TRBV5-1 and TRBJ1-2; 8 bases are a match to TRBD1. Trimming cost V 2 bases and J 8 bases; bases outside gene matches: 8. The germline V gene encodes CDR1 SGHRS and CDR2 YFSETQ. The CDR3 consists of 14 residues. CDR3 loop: CASSFSGQGEGYTF. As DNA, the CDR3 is TGCGCCAGCAGCTTTTCCGGACAGGGTGAAGGCTACACCTTC.

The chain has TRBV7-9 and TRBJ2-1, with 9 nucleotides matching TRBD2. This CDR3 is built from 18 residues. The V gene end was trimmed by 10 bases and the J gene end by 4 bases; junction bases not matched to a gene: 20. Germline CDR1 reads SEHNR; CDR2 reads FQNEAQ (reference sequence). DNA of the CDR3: TGTGCCACAAGCCCTAGTGCGGCGGGAGGGCACGAGTACAATGAGCAGTTCTTC. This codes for CATSPSAAGGHEYNEQFF. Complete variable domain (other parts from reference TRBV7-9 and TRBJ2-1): DTGVSQNPRHKITKRGQNVTFRCDPISEHNRLYWYRQTLGQGPEFLTYFQNEAQLEKSRLLSDRFSAERPKGSFSTLEIQRTEQGDSAMYLCATSPSAAGGHEYNEQFFGPGTRLTVL.

Here the CDR3 reads CASSPGGGARTEAFF. For the CDR3, the DNA is TGTGCCAGCTCACCGGGCGGGGGCGCGAGAACTGAAGCTTTCTTT. The chain carries TRBV18 and TRBJ1-1; weak D call: TRBD1 (6 bases). Deletions cut 3 bases from V and 5 bases from J, with 16 bases between. The germline V gene has CDR1 KGHSH and CDR2 LQKENI. This CDR3 spans 15 amino acids.

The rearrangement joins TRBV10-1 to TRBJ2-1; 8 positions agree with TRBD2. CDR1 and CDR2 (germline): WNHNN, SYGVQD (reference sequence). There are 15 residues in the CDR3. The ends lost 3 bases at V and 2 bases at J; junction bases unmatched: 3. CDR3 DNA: TGCGCCAGCAGTGAAAGCGGGGGACCCTACAATGAGCAGTTCTTC. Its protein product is CASSESGGPYNEQFF.

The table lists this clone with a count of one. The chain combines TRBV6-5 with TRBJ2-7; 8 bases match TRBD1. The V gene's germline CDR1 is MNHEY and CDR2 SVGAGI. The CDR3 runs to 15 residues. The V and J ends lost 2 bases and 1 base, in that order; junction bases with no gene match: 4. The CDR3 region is CASSYSDRGSYEQYF. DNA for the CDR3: TGTGCCAGCAGTTACAGCGACAGGGGTTCCTACGAGCAGTACTTC.

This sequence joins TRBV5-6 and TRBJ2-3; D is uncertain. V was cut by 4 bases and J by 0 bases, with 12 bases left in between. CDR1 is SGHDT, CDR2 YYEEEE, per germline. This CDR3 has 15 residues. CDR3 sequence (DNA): TGTGCCAGCAGCGCAAGAGCTAGAAGCACAGATACGCAGTATTTT. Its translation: CASSARARSTDTQYF.

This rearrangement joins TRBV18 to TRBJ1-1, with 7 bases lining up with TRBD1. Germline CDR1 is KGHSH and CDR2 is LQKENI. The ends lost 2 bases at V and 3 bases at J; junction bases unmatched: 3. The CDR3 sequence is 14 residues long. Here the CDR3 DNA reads TGTGCCAGCTCACCAAACCAGGGGGACACTGAAGCTTTCTTT. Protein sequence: CASSPNQGDTEAFF.

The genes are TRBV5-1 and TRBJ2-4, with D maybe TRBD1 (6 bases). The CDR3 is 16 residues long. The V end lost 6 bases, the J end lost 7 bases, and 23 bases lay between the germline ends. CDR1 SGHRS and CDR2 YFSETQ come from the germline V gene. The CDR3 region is CASTWGPSRQKNIQYF. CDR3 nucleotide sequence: TGCGCCAGCACATGGGGGCCCAGCCGCCAAAAGAACATTCAGTACTTC.

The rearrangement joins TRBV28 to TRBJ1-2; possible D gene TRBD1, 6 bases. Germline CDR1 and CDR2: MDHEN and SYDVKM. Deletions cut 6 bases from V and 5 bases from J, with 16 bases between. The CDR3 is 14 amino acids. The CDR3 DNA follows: TGTGCCAGCAGGCCCTCAGGGGTCGGTTATGGCTACACCTTC. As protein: CASRPSGVGYGYTF.

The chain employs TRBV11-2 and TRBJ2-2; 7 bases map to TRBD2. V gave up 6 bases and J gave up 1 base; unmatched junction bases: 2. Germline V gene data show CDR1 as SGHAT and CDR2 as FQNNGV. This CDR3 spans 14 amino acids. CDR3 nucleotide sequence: TGTGCCAGCAGACCGGGGGGGAACACCGGGGAGCTGTTTTTT. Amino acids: CASRPGGNTGELFF.

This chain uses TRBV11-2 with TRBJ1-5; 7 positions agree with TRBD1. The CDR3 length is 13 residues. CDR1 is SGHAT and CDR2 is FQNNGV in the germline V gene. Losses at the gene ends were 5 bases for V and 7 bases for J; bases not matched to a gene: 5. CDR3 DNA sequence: TGTGCCAGCAGCGCGGGACAGATCCAGCCCCAGCATTTT. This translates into CASSAGQIQPQHF.

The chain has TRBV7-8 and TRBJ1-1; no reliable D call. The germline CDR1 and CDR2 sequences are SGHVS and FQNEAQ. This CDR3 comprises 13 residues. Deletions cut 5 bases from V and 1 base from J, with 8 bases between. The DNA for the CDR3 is TGTGCCAGCAGCCCCCGGGGGAACACTGAAGCTTTCTTT. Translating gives CASSPRGNTEAFF.

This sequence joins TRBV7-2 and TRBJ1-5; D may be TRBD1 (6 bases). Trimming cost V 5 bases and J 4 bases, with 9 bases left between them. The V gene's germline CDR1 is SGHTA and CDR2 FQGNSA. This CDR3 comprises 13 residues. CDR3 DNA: TGTGCCAGCAGCATACAGGGAAATCAGCCCCAGCATTTT. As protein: CASSIQGNQPQHF. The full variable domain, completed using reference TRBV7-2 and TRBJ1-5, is GAGVSQSPSNKVTEKGKDVELRCDPISGHTALYWYRQSLGQGLEFLIYFQGNSAPDKSGLPSDRFSAERTGGSVSTLTIQRTQQEDSAVYLCASSIQGNQPQHFGDGTRLSIL.

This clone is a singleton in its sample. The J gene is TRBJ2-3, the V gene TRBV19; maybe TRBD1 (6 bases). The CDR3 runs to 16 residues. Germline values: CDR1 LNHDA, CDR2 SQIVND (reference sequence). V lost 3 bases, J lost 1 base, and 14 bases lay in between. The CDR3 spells CASSIGAGAGTDTQYF. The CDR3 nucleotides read TGTGCCAGTAGTATTGGCGCAGGGGCTGGCACAGATACGCAGTATTTT. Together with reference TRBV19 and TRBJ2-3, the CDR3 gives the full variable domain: DGGITQSPKYLFRKEGQNVTLSCEQNLNHDAMYWYRQDPGQGLRLIYYSQIVNDFQKGDIAEGYSVSREKKESFPLTVTSAQKNPTAFYLCASSIGAGAGTDTQYFGPGTRLTVL.

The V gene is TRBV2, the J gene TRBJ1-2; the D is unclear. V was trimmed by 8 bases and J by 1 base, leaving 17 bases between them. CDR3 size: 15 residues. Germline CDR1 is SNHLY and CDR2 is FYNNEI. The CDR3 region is CASVSAPSLNYGYTF. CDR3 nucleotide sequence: TGTGCCAGCGTCAGTGCCCCTTCCCTTAACTATGGCTACACCTTC.

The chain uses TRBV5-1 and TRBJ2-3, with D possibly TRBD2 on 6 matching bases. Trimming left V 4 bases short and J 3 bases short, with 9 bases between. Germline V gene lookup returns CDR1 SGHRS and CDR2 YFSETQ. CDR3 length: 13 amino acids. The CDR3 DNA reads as TGCGCCAGCAGCCCCGGGGGAACAGATACGCAGTATTTT. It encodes CASSPGGTDTQYF.

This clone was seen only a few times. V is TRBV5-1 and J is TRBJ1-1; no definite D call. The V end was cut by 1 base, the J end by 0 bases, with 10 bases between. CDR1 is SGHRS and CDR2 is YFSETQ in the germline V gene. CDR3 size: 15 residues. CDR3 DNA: TGCGCCAGCAGCTTGACGTACAGTATGAACACTGAAGCTTTCTTT. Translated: CASSLTYSMNTEAFF.

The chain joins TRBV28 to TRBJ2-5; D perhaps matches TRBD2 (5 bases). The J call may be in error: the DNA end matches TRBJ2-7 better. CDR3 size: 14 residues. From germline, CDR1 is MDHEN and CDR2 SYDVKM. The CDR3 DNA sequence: TGTGCCAGTAAACTAGGCCCGGGTTCCTACGAGCAGTACTTC. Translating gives CASKLGPGSYEQYF.

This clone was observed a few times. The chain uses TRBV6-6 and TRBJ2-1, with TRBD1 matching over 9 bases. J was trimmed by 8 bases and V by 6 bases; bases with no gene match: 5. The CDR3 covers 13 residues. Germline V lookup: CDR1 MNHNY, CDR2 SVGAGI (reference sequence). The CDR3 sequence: CASRDRGIDEQFF. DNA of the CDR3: TGTGCCAGCAGGGACAGGGGCATCGATGAGCAGTTCTTC.

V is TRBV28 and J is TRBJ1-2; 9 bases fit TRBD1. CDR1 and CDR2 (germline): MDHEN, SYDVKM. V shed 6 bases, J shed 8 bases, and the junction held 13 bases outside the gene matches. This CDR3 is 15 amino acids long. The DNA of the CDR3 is TGTGCCAGCAGACCCCCCGGGACAGGGTTTGGGGGCTACACCTTC. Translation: CASRPPGTGFGGYTF.

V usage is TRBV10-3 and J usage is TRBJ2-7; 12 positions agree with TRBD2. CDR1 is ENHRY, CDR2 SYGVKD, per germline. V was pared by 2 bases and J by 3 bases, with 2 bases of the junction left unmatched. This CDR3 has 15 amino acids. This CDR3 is CAISEGLAGNYEQYF. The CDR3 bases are TGTGCCATCAGTGAGGGACTAGCGGGGAACTACGAGCAGTACTTC.

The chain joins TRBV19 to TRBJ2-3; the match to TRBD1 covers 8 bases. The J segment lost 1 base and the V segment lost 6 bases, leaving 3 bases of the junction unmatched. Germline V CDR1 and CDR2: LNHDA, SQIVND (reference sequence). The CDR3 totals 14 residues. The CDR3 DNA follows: TGTGCCAGTAGCAGGGGACAGGGCACAGATACGCAGTATTTT. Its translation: CASSRGQGTDTQYF.

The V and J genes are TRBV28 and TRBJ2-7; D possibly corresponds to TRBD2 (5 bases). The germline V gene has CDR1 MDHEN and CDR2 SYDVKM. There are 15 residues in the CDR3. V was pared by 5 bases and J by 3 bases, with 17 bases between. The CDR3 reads CASSPDLTAGYEQYF. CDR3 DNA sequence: TGTGCCAGCAGTCCAGACCTTACGGCGGGCTACGAGCAGTACTTC.

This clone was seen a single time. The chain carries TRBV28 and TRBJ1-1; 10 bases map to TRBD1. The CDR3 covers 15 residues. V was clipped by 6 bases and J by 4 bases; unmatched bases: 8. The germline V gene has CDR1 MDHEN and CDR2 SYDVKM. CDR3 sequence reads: CASRTPGQGTTEAFF. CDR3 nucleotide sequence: TGTGCCAGCAGGACCCCGGGACAGGGGACCACTGAAGCTTTCTTT.

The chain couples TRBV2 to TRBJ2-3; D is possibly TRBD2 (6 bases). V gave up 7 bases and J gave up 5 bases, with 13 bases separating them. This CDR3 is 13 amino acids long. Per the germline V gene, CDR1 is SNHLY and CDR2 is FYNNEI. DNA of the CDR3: TGTGCCAGCACTGGGGGAGCGGGAGATACGCAGTATTTT. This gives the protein CASTGGAGDTQYF.

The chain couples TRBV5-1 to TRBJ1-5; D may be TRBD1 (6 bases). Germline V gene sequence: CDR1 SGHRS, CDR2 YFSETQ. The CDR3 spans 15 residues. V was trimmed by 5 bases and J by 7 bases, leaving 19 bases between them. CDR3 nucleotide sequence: TGCGCCAGCAGTATCCAGGGGATCTCGGGCCAGCCCCAGCATTTT. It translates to CASSIQGISGQPQHF. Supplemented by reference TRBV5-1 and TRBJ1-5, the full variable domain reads KAGVTQTPRYLIKTRGQQVTLSCSPISGHRSVSWYQQTPGQGLQFLFEYFSETQRNKGNFPGRFSGRQFSNSRSEMNVSTLELGDSALYLCASSIQGISGQPQHFGDGTRLSIL.

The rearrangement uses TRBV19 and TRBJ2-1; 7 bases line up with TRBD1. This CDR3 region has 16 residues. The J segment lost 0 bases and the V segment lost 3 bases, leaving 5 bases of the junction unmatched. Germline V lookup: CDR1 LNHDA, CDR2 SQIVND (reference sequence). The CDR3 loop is CASSIGRGNSYNEQFF. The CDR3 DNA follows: TGTGCCAGTAGTATCGGCAGGGGGAACTCCTACAATGAGCAGTTCTTC.

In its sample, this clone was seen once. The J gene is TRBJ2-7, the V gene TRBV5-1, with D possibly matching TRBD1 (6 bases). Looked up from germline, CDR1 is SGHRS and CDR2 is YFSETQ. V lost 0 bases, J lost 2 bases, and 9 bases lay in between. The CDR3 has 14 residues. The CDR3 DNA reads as TGCGCCAGCAGCTTGGACAGGGAGACCTACGAGCAGTACTTC. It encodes CASSLDRETYEQYF.